These 5 T cell receptor beta chains came from one sample sequenced in a study of blood T cell repertoires in COVID-19. Libraries were prepared by immunoSEQ multiplex PCR; TCRdb keeps only in-frame clonotypes and omits some of them. The sample lists around 290,000 clones; roughly 92% were seen once. Sequenced input: peripheral blood. The receptors stem from a woman aged 25 to 45 with COVID-19, enrolled during active disease.

The chain couples TRBV19 to TRBJ1-2; a possible D gene is TRBD1 (5 bases). Between the trimmed V and J ends, which lost 4 bases and 5 bases, there was a span of 8 bases. The CDR3 is 12 residues long. CDR1 LNHDA and CDR2 SQIVND come from the germline V gene (reference sequence). The CDR3 DNA reads TGTGCCAGTAGTACATCAGGGTATGGCTACACCTTC. It encodes CASSTSGYGYTF.

The chain couples TRBV6-1 to TRBJ1-1; D not resolved. In germline, CDR1 is MNHNS, CDR2 SASEGT. The CDR3 has 12 amino acids. V gave up 5 bases and J gave up 4 bases, with 8 bases separating them. The CDR3 loop is CASSREGTEAFF. The CDR3 nucleotides read TGTGCCAGCAGTAGGGAGGGCACTGAAGCTTTCTTT.

The chain joins TRBV10-3 to TRBJ1-3; D unresolved. CDR1 and CDR2 from the germline V gene are ENHRY and SYGVKD. Deletions cut 4 bases from V and 3 bases from J, with 16 bases between. The CDR3 runs to 16 residues. CDR3 loop: CAISAGPPGDGNTIYF. CDR3 coding DNA: TGTGCCATCAGTGCCGGCCCCCCTGGAGATGGAAACACCATATATTTT.

This chain connects TRBV28 to TRBJ1-3; D is unresolved. Germline CDR1 reads MDHEN; CDR2 reads SYDVKM. V was trimmed by 2 bases and J by 2 bases, leaving 13 bases between them. The CDR3 covers 16 residues. CDR3 nucleotides: TGTGCCAGCAGTTTAGCCCGCGGCCGCACTGGAAACACCATATATTTT. Translating it yields CASSLARGRTGNTIYF.

This chain uses TRBV19 with TRBJ2-7, with D possibly TRBD2 on 6 matching bases. CDR1 and CDR2 from the germline V gene are LNHDA and SQIVND (reference sequence). This CDR3 region has 15 residues. Trimming took 10 bases from V and 1 from J, leaving 20 bases between them. This CDR3 is CATGLMRGGSYEQYF. CDR3 nucleotides: TGTGCCACCGGGTTGATGAGGGGAGGTTCCTACGAGCAGTACTTC.